This T cell receptor (beta chain) was identified during a study of T cells after yellow fever vaccination. Study background: The authors prepared low-cell-number fractions using SMART-Seq v4 Ultra Low Input. Study outcomes and limitations: The booster saw the reappearance of most primary-vaccination clones (about 95% CD4, 88% CD8). Just a small share of clonotypes turned up in the CD4 compartment as well as the CD8 compartment. A weaker but faster secondary response was observed, peaking on day 5 versus 15.

The V gene lost 3 bases and the J gene lost 0 bases, with 14 bases spanning the gap. The length of the CDR3 is 16 residues. TCRdb ran MiXCR on the 5' RACE reads and lists one entry per CDR3 protein. This sample has about 150,000 distinct CDR3 sequences, with approximately 6% found just once. This clonotype was observed at least ten times. The target antigen is unknown. The chain recombines TRBV12-3 or TRBV12-4 with TRBJ2-5; D possibly matches TRBD1 or TRBD2 (6 bases each). This TCR was sampled from a man aged 18 to 30 who received the YFV17D yellow fever vaccine. The material was CD4+ T cells sorted from PBMCs, obtained on the day of the first yellow fever vaccination. The CDR3 DNA sequence: TGTGCCAGCAGTTTGTATCGGGGGCAGTACCAAGAGACCCAGTACTTC. It encodes CASSLYRGQYQETQYF.